The 20 T cell receptor beta chains reported below all come from one sample, sequenced in a study of blood T cell repertoires in COVID-19. Produced via immunoSEQ multiplex PCR; TCRdb's table is partial and in-frame only. The data contain about 38,000 clones, roughly 84% of them singletons. Sequencing was performed on peripheral blood. The receptors stem from a man aged 60 to 69 with COVID-19, enrolled during active disease.

The V and J genes are TRBV27 and TRBJ2-1; 10 nucleotides agree with TRBD1. In germline, CDR1 is MNHEY, CDR2 SMNVEV (reference sequence). The V gene end was trimmed by 1 base and the J gene end by 9 bases; junction bases not matched to a gene: 15. This CDR3 is 18 amino acids long. CDR3 sequence: CASSLFWSGQGKSGEQFF. The CDR3, as DNA: TGTGCCAGCAGTTTATTCTGGTCGGGACAGGGGAAGAGTGGTGAGCAGTTCTTC.

The rearrangement joins TRBV9 to TRBJ1-2, with no clear D. The V and J ends lost 2 bases and 2 bases respectively, with 10 bases between them. Germline CDR1 and CDR2: SGDLS and YYNGEE. The length of the CDR3 is 14 residues. DNA for the CDR3: TGTGCCAGCAGCGTGTCGGGAGGGAACTATGGCTACACCTTC. Amino acids: CASSVSGGNYGYTF.

This clone has a single count. The chain recombines TRBV6-1 with TRBJ2-5; D is ambiguous. Trimming shortened V by 3 bases and J by 6 bases, and 5 bases separated the two germline ends. This CDR3 is built from 11 residues. Germline-derived CDR1 and CDR2 are MNHNS and SASEGT. Here the CDR3 reads CASSDLQTQYF. CDR3 DNA sequence: TGTGCCAGCAGTGACCTTCAGACCCAGTACTTC.

The chain combines TRBV5-1 with TRBJ2-1, with 14 bases lining up with TRBD2. CDR1 and CDR2 (germline): SGHRS, YFSETQ. J lost 4 bases, V lost 4 bases, and 10 bases had no gene match. The CDR3 is 18 residues long. The CDR3 reads CASSAKGLAGESYNEQFF. CDR3 in DNA: TGCGCCAGCAGCGCTAAGGGACTAGCGGGAGAATCATACAATGAGCAGTTCTTC. Combining the CDR3 with reference TRBV5-1 and TRBJ2-1 gives the whole variable domain KAGVTQTPRYLIKTRGQQVTLSCSPISGHRSVSWYQQTPGQGLQFLFEYFSETQRNKGNFPGRFSGRQFSNSRSEMNVSTLELGDSALYLCASSAKGLAGESYNEQFFGPGTRLTVL.

The chain joins TRBV7-2 to TRBJ1-2; D gene uncertain. This CDR3 has 13 amino acids. Germline V CDR1 and CDR2: SGHTA, FQGNSA. V was cut by 5 bases and J by 8 bases, with 15 bases left in between. CDR3 DNA: TGTGCCAGCAGCCCTTTGGAGGGTCTCGGCTACACCTTC. Residues: CASSPLEGLGYTF. The full variable domain, completed using reference TRBV7-2 and TRBJ1-2, is GAGVSQSPSNKVTEKGKDVELRCDPISGHTALYWYRQSLGQGLEFLIYFQGNSAPDKSGLPSDRFSAERTGGSVSTLTIQRTQQEDSAVYLCASSPLEGLGYTFGSGTRLTVV.

The chain has TRBV6-5 and TRBJ1-2, with D possibly matching TRBD1 (6 bases). Trimming left V 2 bases short and J 8 bases short, with 12 bases between. Germline V gene lookup returns CDR1 MNHEY and CDR2 SVGAGI. This CDR3 comprises 13 residues. The CDR3 nucleotides are TGTGCCAGCAGTTACAAAACAGGGTCCGGCTACACCTTC. It codes for CASSYKTGSGYTF.

This chain links TRBV3-1 (or the pseudogene TRBV3-2) with TRBJ2-7; possible D gene TRBD2, 5 bases. Deletions cut 2 bases from V and 5 bases from J, with 7 bases between. The CDR3 has 12 amino acids. The germline gives CDR1 LGHDT, CDR2 YNNKEL (reference sequence). The CDR3 DNA is TGTGCCAGCAGCCAACTGGGAGACGAGCAGTACTTC. It yields the protein CASSQLGDEQYF.

This sequence joins TRBV28 and TRBJ2-5; 7 bases map to TRBD1. Per germline, CDR1 MDHEN and CDR2 SYDVKM. The CDR3 contains 14 residues. V lost 6 bases and J lost 5; bases outside the gene matches: 9. Here the CDR3 reads CASRIGGMGETQYF. Written as DNA, the CDR3 is TGTGCCAGCAGGATAGGGGGCATGGGGGAGACCCAGTACTTC.

Comment on this clone: The CDR3 does not end in the conserved phenylalanine or tryptophan, so this is likely a read error. The DNA is left out, because the CDR3 cannot be placed on it with certainty; the CDR3 is given as TCRdb lists it. The chain combines TRBV6-1 with TRBJ1-2. The CDR3 is 14 amino acids long, termini counted. Germline CDR1 reads MNHNS; CDR2 reads SASEGT. The chain's CDR3 is CASSEVQGGYGKTI.

The genes are TRBV4-3 and TRBJ2-6; unclear D gene. Trimming shortened V by 1 base and J by 3 bases, and 7 bases separated the two germline ends. This CDR3 spans 15 amino acids. Germline V gene sequence: CDR1 LGHNA, CDR2 YSLEER. The CDR3 sequence: CASSQGFFGANVLTF. DNA of the CDR3: TGCGCCAGCAGCCAAGGTTTCTTTGGGGCCAACGTCCTGACTTTC.

V usage is TRBV5-4 and J usage is TRBJ1-2; TRBD1 agrees at 11 bases. With 3 bases clipped from V and 5 bases from J, the junction kept 3 bases outside the gene matches. Germline-derived CDR1 and CDR2 are SGHNT and YYREEE (reference sequence). The CDR3 loop spans 14 amino acids. The CDR3 is CASSWDRGGYGYTF. CDR3 nucleotide sequence: TGTGCCAGCAGCTGGGACAGGGGGGGTTATGGCTACACCTTC.

This sequence joins TRBV7-9 and TRBJ1-3; D ambiguous. Germline CDR1 is SEHNR and CDR2 is FQNEAQ (reference sequence). The CDR3 has 15 amino acids. Trimming removed 2 bases from V and 0 bases from J, with 8 bases in between. The CDR3 sequence: CASSLLAGSGNTIYF. The CDR3 nucleotides are TGTGCCAGCAGCTTACTTGCGGGCTCTGGAAACACCATATATTTT. Using reference TRBV7-9 and TRBJ1-3 for the parts outside the CDR3, the full variable domain is DTGVSQNPRHKITKRGQNVTFRCDPISEHNRLYWYRQTLGQGPEFLTYFQNEAQLEKSRLLSDRFSAERPKGSFSTLEIQRTEQGDSAMYLCASSLLAGSGNTIYFGEGSWLTVV.

The chain couples TRBV27 to TRBJ1-5; 9 bases are a match to TRBD1. After removal of 4 bases from V and 3 bases from J, the junction contained 7 bases not matched to a gene. The CDR3 has 16 residues. Germline CDR1 MNHEY, CDR2 SMNVEV (reference sequence). CDR3 sequence reads: CASSSLRDRDNQPQHF. DNA of the CDR3: TGTGCCAGCAGTTCCCTCCGGGACAGGGACAATCAGCCCCAGCATTTT.

This rearrangement joins TRBV10-2 to TRBJ1-5; tentative D call: TRBD1 (6 bases). V was pared by 3 bases and J by 3 bases, with 12 bases between. Germline CDR1 is WSHSY and CDR2 is SAAADI. The CDR3 length is 15 residues. The CDR3: CASSERDRNNQPQHF. The CDR3, as DNA: TGCGCCAGCAGTGAACGTGACAGGAACAATCAGCCCCAGCATTTT.

The J gene is TRBJ1-2, the V gene TRBV10-1; 7 bases line up with TRBD1. V lost 3 bases and J lost 6; bases outside the gene matches: 13. The germline gives CDR1 WNHNN, CDR2 SYGVQD (reference sequence). This CDR3 spans 16 amino acids. For the CDR3, the DNA is TGCGCCAGCAGTGAACCGGAGACAGGGTTGTTGGATGGCTACACCTTC. Its translation: CASSEPETGLLDGYTF.

V is TRBV27 and J is TRBJ2-3; 11 bases agree with TRBD2. The germline V gene has CDR1 MNHEY and CDR2 SMNVEV (reference sequence). V lost 1 base and J lost 2; bases outside the gene matches: 11. CDR3 length equals 19 residues. Here the CDR3 reads CASSLWGVAGGTNTDTQYF. In nucleotides, the CDR3 is TGTGCCAGCAGTTTATGGGGTGTAGCGGGAGGGACGAACACAGATACGCAGTATTTT.

The gene calls are TRBV5-1 and TRBJ2-7, with 9 bases lining up with TRBD1. Germline values: CDR1 SGHRS, CDR2 YFSETQ. V lost 0 bases and J lost 3; bases outside the gene matches: 1. CDR3 length equals 14 residues. The CDR3 spells CASSLATGGYEQYF. The CDR3 nucleotides read TGCGCCAGCAGCTTGGCGACAGGGGGCTACGAGCAGTACTTC.

This rearrangement joins TRBV7-9 to TRBJ2-3, with 10 bases fitting TRBD1. The CDR3 spans 14 residues. Germline assignment: CDR1 SEHNR and CDR2 FQNEAQ (reference sequence). J lost 11 bases, V lost 5 bases, and 10 bases had no gene match. The CDR3 DNA reads as TGTGCCAGCAGCCCGAGGGGACAGGGGTTGGGGCAGTATTTT. It translates to CASSPRGQGLGQYF.

J is TRBJ2-3 and V is TRBV29-1, with D tentatively TRBD2 (6 bases). CDR3 length equals 13 residues. V lost 4 bases and J 2 bases, leaving 10 bases between the germline ends. CDR1 SQVTM and CDR2 ANQGSEA come from the germline V gene. This CDR3 is CSVGGVSTDTQYF. CDR3 coding DNA: TGCAGCGTTGGGGGGGTCTCCACAGATACGCAGTATTTT.

This sequence joins TRBV18 and TRBJ1-1; 9 bases map to TRBD1. The V gene's germline CDR1 is KGHSH and CDR2 LQKENI. The CDR3 covers 15 residues. Unmatched junction bases numbered 8, after V lost 5 bases and J lost 4 bases. The CDR3 sequence is CASSSGTGSGTEAFF. DNA of the CDR3: TGTGCCAGCTCATCCGGGACAGGGTCTGGCACTGAAGCTTTCTTT.